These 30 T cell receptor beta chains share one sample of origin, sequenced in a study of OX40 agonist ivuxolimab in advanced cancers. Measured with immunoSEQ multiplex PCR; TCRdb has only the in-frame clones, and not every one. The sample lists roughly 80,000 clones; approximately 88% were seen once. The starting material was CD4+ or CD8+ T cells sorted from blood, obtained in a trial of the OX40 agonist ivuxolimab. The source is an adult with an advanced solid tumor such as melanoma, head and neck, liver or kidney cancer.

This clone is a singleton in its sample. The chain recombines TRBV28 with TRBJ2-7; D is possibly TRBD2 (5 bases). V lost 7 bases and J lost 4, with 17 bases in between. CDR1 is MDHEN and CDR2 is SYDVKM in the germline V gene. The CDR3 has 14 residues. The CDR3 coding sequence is TGTGCCAGCACCCCCGCTTATGGCGGGTACGAGCAGTACGTC. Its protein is CASTPAYGGYEQYV.

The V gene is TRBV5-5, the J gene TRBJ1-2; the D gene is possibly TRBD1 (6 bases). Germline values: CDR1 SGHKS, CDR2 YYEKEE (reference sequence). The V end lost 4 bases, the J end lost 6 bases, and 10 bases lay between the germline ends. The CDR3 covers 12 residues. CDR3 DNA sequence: TGTGCCAGCAGCCGGACAGCTGATGGCTACACCTTC. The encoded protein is CASSRTADGYTF.

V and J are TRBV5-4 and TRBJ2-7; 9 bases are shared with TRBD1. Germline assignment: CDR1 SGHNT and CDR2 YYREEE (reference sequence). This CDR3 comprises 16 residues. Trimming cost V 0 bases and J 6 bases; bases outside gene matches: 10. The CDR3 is CASSLANRGRRGEQYF. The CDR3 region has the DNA TGTGCCAGCAGCTTGGCCAACAGGGGGCGGCGGGGCGAGCAGTACTTC. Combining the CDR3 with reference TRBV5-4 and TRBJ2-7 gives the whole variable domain ETGVTQSPTHLIKTRGQQVTLRCSSQSGHNTVSWYQQALGQGPQFIFQYYREEENGRGNFPPRFSGLQFPNYSSELNVNALELDDSALYLCASSLANRGRRGEQYFGPGTRLTVT.

The CDR3 reads CASLPGTVAERGGYTF. The CDR3 nucleotides are TGTGCCAGCCTCCCGGGAACGGTCGCCGAGCGGGGGGGCTACACCTTC. V and J are TRBV11-2 and TRBJ1-2; possibly TRBD1 for D (5 bases). Trimming stripped 8 bases from V and 8 bases from J, with 27 bases between. This CDR3 region has 16 residues. Per germline, CDR1 SGHAT and CDR2 FQNNGV.

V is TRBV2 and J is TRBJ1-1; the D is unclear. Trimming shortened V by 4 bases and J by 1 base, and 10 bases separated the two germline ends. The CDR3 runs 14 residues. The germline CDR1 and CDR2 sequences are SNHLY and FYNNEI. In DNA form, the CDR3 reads TGTGCCAGCAGTGCTCATGGGAAGAACACTGAAGCTTTCTTT. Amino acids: CASSAHGKNTEAFF.

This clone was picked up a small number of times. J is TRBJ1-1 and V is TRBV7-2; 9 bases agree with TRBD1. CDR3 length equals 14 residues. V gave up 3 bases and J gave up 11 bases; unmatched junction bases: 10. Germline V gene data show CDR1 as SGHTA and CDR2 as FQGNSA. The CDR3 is CASSLGGTGREAFF. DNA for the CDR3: TGTGCCAGCAGCTTGGGAGGGACAGGGCGAGAGGCTTTCTTT.

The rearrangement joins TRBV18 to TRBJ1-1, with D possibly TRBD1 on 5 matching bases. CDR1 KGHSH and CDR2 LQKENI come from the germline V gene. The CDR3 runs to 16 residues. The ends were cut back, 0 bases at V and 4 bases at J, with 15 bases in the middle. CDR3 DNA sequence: TGTGCCAGCTCACCACCTTATGGCAGGGAGGGCACTGAAGCTTTCTTT. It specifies CASSPPYGREGTEAFF.

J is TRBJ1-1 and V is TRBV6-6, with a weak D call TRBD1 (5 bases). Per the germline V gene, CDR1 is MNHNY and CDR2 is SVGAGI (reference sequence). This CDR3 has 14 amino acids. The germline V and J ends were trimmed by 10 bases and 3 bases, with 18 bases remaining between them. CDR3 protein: CATRSAGRYTEAFF. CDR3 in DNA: TGTGCCACCCGGTCGGCAGGGCGGTACACTGAAGCTTTCTTT.

Here the CDR3 reads CASSSHRDRNYNEQFF. CDR3 DNA: TGTGCCAGCAGCTCCCACCGGGACCGCAACTACAATGAGCAGTTCTTC. V gene TRBV7-9 combines with J gene TRBJ2-1; D tentatively reads TRBD1 or TRBD2 (5 bases each). This CDR3 is 16 amino acids long. V was trimmed by 4 bases and J by 3 bases, leaving 16 bases between them. Looked up from germline, CDR1 is SEHNR and CDR2 is FQNEAQ (reference sequence). Together with reference TRBV7-9 and TRBJ2-1, the CDR3 gives the full variable domain: DTGVSQNPRHKITKRGQNVTFRCDPISEHNRLYWYRQTLGQGPEFLTYFQNEAQLEKSRLLSDRFSAERPKGSFSTLEIQRTEQGDSAMYLCASSSHRDRNYNEQFFGPGTRLTVL.

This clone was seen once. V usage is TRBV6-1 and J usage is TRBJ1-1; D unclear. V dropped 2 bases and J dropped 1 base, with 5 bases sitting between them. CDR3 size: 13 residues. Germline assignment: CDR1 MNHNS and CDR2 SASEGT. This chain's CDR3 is CASSEQENTEAFF. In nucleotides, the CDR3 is TGTGCCAGCAGTGAACAAGAGAACACTGAAGCTTTCTTT.

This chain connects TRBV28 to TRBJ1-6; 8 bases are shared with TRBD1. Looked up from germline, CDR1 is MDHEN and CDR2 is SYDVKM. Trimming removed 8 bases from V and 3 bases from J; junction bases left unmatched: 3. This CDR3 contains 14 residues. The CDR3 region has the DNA TGTGCCAGCGCTGGACAGGGCTATAATTCACCCCTCCACTTT. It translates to CASAGQGYNSPLHF.

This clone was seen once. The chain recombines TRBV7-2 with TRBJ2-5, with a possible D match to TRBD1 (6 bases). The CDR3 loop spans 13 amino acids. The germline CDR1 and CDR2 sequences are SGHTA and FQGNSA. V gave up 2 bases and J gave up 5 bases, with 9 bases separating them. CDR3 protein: CASSLQGMETQYF. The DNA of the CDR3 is TGTGCCAGCAGCTTACAGGGGATGGAGACCCAGTACTTC. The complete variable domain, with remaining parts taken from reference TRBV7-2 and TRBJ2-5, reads GAGVSQSPSNKVTEKGKDVELRCDPISGHTALYWYRQSLGQGLEFLIYFQGNSAPDKSGLPSDRFSAERTGGSVSTLTIQRTQQEDSAVYLCASSLQGMETQYFGPGTRLLVL.

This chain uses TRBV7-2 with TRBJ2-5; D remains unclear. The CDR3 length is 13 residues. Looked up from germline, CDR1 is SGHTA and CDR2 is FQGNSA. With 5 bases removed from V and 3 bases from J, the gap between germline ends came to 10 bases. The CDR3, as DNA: TGTGCCAGCAGCGCTCCAGTGAAAGAGACCCAGTACTTC. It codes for CASSAPVKETQYF.

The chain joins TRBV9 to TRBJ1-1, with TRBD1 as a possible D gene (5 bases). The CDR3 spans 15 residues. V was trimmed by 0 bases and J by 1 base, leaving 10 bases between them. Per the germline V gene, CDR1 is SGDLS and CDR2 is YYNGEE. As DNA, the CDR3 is TGTGCCAGCAGCGTAGGGGGGAAAAAGAACACTGAAGCTTTCTTT. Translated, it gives CASSVGGKKNTEAFF.

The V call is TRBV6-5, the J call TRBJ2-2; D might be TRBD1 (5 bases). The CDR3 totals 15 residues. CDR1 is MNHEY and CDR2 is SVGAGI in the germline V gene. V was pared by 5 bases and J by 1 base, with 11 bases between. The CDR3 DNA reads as TGTGCCAGCAGTCATGACAGCTGGAACACCGGGGAGCTGTTTTTT. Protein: CASSHDSWNTGELFF.

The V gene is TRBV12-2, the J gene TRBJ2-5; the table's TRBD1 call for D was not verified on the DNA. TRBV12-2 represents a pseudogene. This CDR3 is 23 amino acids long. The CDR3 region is CASRLAIGARGQAPCGRPETQYF. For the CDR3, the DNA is TGTGCAAGTCGCTTAGCGATTGGCGCTCGGGGACAGGCCCCATGCGGGCGTCCAGAGACCCAGTACTTC.

The CDR3 nucleotides are TGTGCCAGCAGCTTAAGGGGTGCTGGGGATGGCGAGCAGTACTTC. As protein: CASSLRGAGDGEQYF. The V gene is TRBV7-9, the J gene TRBJ2-7; D is perhaps TRBD1 (5 bases). CDR3 size: 15 residues. V lost 2 bases, J lost 6 bases, and 17 bases lay in between. CDR1 is SEHNR, CDR2 FQNEAQ, per germline (reference sequence).

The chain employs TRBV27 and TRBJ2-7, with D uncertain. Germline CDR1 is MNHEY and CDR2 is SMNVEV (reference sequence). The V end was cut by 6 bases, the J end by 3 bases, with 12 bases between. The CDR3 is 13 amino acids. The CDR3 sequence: CASSRNSDYEQYF. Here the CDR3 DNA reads TGTGCCAGCAGCCGTAACTCTGACTACGAGCAGTACTTC.

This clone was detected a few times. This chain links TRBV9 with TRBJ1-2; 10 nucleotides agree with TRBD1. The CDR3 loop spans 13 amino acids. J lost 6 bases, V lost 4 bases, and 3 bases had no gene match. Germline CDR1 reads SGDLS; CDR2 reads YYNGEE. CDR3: CASSLTGGNGYTF. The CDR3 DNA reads TGTGCCAGCAGCCTGACAGGGGGCAATGGCTACACCTTC.

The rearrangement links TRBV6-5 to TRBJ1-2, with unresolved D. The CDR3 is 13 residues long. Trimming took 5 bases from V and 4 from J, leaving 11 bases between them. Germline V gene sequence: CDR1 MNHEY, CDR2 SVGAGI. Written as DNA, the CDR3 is TGTGCCAGCAGTCCACCCCTGGGCTATGGCTACACCTTC. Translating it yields CASSPPLGYGYTF.

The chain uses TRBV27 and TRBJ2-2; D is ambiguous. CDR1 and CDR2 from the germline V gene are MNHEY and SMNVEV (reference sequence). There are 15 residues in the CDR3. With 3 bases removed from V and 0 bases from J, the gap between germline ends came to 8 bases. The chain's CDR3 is CASSFIGTNTGELFF. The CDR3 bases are TGTGCCAGCAGTTTTATAGGGACGAACACCGGGGAGCTGTTTTTT.

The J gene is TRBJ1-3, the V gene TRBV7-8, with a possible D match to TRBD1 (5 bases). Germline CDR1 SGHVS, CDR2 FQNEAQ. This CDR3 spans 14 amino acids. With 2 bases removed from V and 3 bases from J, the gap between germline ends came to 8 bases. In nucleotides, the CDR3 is TGTGCCAGCAGCTTATCTAGGGGTGGAAACACCATATATTTT. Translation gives CASSLSRGGNTIYF.

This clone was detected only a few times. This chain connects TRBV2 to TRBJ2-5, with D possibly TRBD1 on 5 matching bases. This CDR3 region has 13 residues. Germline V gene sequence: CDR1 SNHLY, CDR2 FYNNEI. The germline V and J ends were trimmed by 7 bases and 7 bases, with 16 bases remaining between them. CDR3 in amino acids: CASISRGIGTQYF. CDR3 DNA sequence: TGTGCCAGCATCTCTAGGGGTATCGGGACCCAGTACTTC. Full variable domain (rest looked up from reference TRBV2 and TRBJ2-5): EPEVTQTPSHQVTQMGQEVILRCVPISNHLYFYWYRQILGQKVEFLVSFYNNEISEKSEIFDDQFSVERPDGSNFTLKIRSTKLEDSAMYFCASISRGIGTQYFGPGTRLLVL.

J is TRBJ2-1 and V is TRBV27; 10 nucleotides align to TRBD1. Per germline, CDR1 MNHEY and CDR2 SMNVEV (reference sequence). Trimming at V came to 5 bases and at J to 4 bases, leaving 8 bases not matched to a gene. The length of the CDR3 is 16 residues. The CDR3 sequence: CASSLADRGGYNEQFF. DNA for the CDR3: TGTGCCAGCAGTCTCGCGGACAGGGGGGGTTACAATGAGCAGTTCTTC.

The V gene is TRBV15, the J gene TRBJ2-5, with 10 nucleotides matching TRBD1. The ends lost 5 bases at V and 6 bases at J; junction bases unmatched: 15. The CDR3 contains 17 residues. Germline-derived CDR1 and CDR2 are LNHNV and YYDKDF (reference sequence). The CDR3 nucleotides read TGTGCCACCAGCCCCCCCCGGACAGGGGGAAGGGGAAAGACCCAGTACTTC. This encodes CATSPPRTGGRGKTQYF.

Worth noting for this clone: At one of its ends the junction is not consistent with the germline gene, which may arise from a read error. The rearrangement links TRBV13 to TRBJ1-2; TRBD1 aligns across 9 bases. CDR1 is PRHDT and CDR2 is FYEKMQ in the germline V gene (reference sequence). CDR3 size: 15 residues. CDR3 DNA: TGTGCCAGCAGCCTAGGCTCGGGACAGGGCTATGGCTACACCTTC. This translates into CASSLGSGQGYGYTF.

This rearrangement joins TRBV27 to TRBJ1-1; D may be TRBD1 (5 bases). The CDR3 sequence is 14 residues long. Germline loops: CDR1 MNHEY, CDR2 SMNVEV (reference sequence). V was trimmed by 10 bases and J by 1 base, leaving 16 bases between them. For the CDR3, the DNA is TGTGCCACCTGGGGGTTCCCAACGAACACTGAAGCTTTCTTT. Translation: CATWGFPTNTEAFF.

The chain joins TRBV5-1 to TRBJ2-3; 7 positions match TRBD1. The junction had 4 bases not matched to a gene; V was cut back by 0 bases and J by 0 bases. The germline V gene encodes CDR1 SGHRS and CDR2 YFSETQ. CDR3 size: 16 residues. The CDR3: CASSLGQGPSTDTQYF. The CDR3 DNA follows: TGCGCCAGCAGCTTGGGACAGGGACCTAGCACAGATACGCAGTATTTT. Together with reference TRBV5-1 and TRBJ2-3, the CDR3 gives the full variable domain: KAGVTQTPRYLIKTRGQQVTLSCSPISGHRSVSWYQQTPGQGLQFLFEYFSETQRNKGNFPGRFSGRQFSNSRSEMNVSTLELGDSALYLCASSLGQGPSTDTQYFGPGTRLTVL.

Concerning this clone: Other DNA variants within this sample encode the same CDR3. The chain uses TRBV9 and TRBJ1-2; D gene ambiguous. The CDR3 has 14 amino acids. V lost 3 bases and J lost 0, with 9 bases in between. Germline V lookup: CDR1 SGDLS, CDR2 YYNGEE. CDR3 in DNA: TGTGCCAGCAGCGCGGGAGGATCTAACTATGGCTACACCTTC. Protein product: CASSAGGSNYGYTF.

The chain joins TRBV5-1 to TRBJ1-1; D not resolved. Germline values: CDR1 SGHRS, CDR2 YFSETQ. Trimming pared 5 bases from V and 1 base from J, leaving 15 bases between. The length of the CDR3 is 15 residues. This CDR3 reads CASSLLGVGNTEAFF. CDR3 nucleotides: TGCGCCAGCAGTCTCCTTGGAGTGGGGAACACTGAAGCTTTCTTT. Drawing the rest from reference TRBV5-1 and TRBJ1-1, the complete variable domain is KAGVTQTPRYLIKTRGQQVTLSCSPISGHRSVSWYQQTPGQGLQFLFEYFSETQRNKGNFPGRFSGRQFSNSRSEMNVSTLELGDSALYLCASSLLGVGNTEAFFGQGTRLTVV.